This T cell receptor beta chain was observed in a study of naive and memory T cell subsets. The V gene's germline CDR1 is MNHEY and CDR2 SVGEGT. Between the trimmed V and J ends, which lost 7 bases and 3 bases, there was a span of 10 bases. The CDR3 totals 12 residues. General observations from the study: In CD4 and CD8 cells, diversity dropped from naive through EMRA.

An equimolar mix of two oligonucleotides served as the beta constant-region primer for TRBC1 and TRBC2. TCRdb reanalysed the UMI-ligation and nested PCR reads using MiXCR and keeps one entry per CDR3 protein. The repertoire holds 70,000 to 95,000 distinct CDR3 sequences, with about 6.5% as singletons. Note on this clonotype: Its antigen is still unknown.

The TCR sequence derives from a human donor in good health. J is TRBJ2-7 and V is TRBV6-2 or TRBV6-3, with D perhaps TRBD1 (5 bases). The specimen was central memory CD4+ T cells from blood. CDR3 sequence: CASTTTDYEQYF. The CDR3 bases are TGTGCCAGCACCACGACAGACTACGAGCAGTACTTC.